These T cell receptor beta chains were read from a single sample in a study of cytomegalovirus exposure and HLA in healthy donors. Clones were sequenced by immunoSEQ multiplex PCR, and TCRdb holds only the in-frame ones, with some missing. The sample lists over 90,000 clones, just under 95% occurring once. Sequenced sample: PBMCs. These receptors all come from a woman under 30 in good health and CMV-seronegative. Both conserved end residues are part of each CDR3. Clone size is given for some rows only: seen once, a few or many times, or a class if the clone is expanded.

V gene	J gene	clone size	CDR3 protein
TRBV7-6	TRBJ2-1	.	CASSPLAGGQAHEQFF
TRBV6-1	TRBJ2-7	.	CASKEDEQYF
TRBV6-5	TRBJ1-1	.	CASSYSPDSTEAFF
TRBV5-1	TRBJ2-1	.	CASSLRTGNNEQFF
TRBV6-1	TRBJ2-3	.	CASSDRLSGDTQYF
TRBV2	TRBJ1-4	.	CASSERAGGTGGEKLFF
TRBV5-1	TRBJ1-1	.	CASSTGQGHAFF
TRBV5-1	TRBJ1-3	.	CASSSPGLGNTIYF
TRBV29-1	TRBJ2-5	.	CSVETGQQQETQYF
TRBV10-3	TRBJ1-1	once	CAISGTVGNTEAFF
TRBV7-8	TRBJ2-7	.	CASSLVSREQYF
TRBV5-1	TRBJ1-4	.	CASSPRGETNEKLFF
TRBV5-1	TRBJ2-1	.	CASSEGLFEQFF
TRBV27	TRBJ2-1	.	CASSINNNEQFF
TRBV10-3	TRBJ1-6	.	CAISEGYRNSPLHF
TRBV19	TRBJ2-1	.	CASRYAGDNEQFF
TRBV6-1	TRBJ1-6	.	CASSELFQGRSYNSPLHF
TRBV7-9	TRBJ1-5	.	CASSRDNQPQHF
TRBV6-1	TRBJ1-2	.	CASSEAPGDYGYTF
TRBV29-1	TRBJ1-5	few	CSVTGGTSQPQHF
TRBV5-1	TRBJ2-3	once	CASSLYAGVDTQYF
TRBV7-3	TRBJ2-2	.	CASSLNPVVGGNTGELFF
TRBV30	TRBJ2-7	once	CAWTTGVTEQYF
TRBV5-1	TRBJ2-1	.	CASSFTSGVYNEQFF
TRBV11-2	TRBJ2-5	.	CASSDRRGAETQYF
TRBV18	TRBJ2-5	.	CASSPRQGAMAQETQYF
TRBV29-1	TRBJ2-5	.	CSVDKAETQYF
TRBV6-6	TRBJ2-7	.	CASSYSGTGDYEQYF
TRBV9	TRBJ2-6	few	CASDRSSGANVLTF